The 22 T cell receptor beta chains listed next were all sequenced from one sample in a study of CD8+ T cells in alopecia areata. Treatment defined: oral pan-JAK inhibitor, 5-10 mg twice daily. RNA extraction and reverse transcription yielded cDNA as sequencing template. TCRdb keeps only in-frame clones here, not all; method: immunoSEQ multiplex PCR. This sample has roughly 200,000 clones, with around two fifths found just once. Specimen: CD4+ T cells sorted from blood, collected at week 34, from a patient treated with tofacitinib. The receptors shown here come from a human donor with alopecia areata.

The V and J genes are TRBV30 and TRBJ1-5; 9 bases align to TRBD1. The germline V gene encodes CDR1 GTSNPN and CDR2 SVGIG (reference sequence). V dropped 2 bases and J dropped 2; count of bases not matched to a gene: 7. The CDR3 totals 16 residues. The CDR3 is CAWSTWTGVGNQPQHF. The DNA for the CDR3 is TGTGCCTGGAGTACATGGACAGGGGTGGGCAATCAGCCCCAGCATTTT.

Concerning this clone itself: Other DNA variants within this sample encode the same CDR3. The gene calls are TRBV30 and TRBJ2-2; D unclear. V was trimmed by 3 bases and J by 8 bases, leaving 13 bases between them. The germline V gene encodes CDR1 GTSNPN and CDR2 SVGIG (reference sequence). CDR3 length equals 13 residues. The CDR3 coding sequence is TGTGCCTGGAGCCGACCGGGTCCTGGGGAGCTGTTTTTT. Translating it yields CAWSRPGPGELFF.

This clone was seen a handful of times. This chain's CDR3 is CASSLPGTGGTEAFF. Here the CDR3 DNA reads TGTGCCAGCAGCCTCCCAGGGACAGGGGGCACTGAAGCTTTCTTT. The chain has TRBV7-2 and TRBJ1-1; TRBD1 matches at 11 bases. Germline CDR1 SGHTA, CDR2 FQGNSA. The CDR3 contains 15 residues. Trimming removed 5 bases from V and 4 bases from J; junction bases left unmatched: 6.

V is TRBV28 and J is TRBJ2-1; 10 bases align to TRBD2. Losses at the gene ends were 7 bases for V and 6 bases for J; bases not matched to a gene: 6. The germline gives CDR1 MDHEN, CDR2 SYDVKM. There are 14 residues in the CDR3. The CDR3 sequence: CASTPSGGLNEQFF. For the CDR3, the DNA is TGTGCCAGCACGCCTAGCGGGGGCCTCAATGAGCAGTTCTTC.

CDR3 DNA: TGTGCCACCAGCAGAGCAGGGGTCGGCACAGATACGCAGTATTTT. This codes for CATSRAGVGTDTQYF. The rearrangement uses TRBV15 and TRBJ2-3, with a possible D match to TRBD1 (6 bases). The CDR3 consists of 15 residues. From germline, CDR1 is LNHNV and CDR2 YYDKDF (reference sequence). Trimming took 1 base from V and 1 from J, leaving 9 bases between them. Complete variable domain (other parts from reference TRBV15 and TRBJ2-3): DAMVIQNPRYQVTQFGKPVTLSCSQTLNHNVMYWYQQKSSQAPKLLFHYYDKDFNNEADTPDNFQSRRPNTSFCFLDIRSPGLGDTAMYLCATSRAGVGTDTQYFGPGTRLTVL.

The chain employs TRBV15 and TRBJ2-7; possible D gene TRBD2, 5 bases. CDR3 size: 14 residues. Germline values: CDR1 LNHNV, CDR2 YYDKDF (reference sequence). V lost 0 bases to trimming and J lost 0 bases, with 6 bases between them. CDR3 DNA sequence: TGTGCCACCAGCAGAGACGGGAACTCCTACGAGCAGTACTTC. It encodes CATSRDGNSYEQYF.

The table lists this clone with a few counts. DNA of the CDR3: TGCAGCGTTGCGAACAGGTTGGGCGAGCAGTACTTC. Amino acid sequence: CSVANRLGEQYF. The V and J genes are TRBV29-1 and TRBJ2-7, with a possible D match to TRBD1 (5 bases). CDR3 length: 12 amino acids. V shed 4 bases and J shed 6 bases, with 13 bases lying between them. The germline V gene encodes CDR1 SQVTM and CDR2 ANQGSEA.

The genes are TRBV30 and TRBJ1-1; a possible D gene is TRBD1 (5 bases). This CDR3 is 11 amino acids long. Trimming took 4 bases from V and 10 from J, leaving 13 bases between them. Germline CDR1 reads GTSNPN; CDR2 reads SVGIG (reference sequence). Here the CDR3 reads CAWTGGVGAFF. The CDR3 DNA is TGTGCCTGGACCGGGGGAGTCGGAGCTTTCTTT.

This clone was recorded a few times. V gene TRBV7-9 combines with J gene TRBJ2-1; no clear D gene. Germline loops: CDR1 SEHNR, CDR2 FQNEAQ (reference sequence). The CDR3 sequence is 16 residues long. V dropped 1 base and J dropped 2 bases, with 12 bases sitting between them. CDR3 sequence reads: CASSLEGLFPYNEQFF. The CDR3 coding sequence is TGTGCCAGCAGCTTAGAGGGCCTCTTTCCCTACAATGAGCAGTTCTTC.

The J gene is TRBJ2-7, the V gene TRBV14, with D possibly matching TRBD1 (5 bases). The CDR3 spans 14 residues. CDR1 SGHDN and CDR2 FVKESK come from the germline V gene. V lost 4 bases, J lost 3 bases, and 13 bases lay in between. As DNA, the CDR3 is TGTGCCAGCAGCCCCGCACAGGTCTACTACGAGCAGTACTTC. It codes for CASSPAQVYYEQYF.

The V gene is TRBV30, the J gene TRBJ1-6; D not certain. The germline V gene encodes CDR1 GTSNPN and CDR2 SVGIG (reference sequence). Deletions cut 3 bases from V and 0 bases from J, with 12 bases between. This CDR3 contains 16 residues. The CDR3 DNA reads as TGTGCCTGGAGCCGACACACGAGCTCCTATAATTCACCCCTCCACTTT. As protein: CAWSRHTSSYNSPLHF.

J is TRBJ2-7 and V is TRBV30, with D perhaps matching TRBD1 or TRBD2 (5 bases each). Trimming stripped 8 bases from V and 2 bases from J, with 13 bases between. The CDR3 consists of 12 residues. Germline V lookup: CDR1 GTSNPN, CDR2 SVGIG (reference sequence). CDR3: CATDRGPYEQYF. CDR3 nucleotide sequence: TGTGCCACCGACCGGGGCCCCTACGAGCAGTACTTC.

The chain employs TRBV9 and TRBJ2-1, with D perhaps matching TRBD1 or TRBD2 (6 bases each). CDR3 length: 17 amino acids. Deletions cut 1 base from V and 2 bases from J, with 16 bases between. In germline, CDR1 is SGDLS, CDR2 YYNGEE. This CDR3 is CASSVKEGGLPYNEQFF. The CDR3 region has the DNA TGTGCCAGCAGCGTAAAGGAGGGGGGCCTCCCCTACAATGAGCAGTTCTTC.

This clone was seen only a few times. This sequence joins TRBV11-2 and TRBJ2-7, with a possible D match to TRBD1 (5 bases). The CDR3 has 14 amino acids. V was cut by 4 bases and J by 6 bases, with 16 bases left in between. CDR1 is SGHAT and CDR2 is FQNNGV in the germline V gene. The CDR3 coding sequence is TGTGCCAGCAGCTCGTCGCGTGGGGCAGGCGAGCAGTACTTC. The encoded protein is CASSSSRGAGEQYF. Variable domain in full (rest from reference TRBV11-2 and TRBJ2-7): EAGVAQSPRYKIIEKRQSVAFWCNPISGHATLYWYQQILGQGPKLLIQFQNNGVVDDSQLPKDRFSAERLKGVDSTLKIQPAKLEDSAVYLCASSSSRGAGEQYFGPGTRLTVT.

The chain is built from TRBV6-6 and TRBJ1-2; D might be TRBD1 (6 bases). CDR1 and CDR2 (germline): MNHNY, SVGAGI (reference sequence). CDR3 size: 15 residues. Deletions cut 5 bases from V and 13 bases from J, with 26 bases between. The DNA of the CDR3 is TGTGCCAGCAGTCCCGGGCGGAGGGGGATTAATCTCGGCACCTTC. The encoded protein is CASSPGRRGINLGTF.

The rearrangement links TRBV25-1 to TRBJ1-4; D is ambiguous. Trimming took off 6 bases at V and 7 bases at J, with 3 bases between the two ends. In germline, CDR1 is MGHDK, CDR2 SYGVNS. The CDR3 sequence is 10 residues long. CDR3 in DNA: TGTGCCAGCAGGGGTGAAAAACTGTTTTTT. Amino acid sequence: CASRGEKLFF.

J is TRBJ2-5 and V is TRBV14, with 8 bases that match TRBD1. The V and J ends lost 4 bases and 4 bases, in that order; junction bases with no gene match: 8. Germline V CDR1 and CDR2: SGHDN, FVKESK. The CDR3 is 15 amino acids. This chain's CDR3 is CASSPRQGWGETQYF. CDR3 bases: TGTGCCAGCAGCCCGCGACAGGGGTGGGGAGAGACCCAGTACTTC.

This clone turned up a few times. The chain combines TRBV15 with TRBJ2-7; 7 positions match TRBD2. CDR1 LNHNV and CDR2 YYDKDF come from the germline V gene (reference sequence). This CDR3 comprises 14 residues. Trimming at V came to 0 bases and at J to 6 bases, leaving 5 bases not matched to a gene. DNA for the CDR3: TGTGCCACCAGCAGAGACCGCAGGGAGGGCGAGCAGTACTTC. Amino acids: CATSRDRREGEQYF.

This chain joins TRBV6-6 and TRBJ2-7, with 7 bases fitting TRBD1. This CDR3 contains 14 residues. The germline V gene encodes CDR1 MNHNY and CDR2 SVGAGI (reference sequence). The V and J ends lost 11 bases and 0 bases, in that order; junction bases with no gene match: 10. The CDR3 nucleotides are TGTGCCTCTCTAGGACAGGTGAGCTCCTACGAGCAGTACTTC. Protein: CASLGQVSSYEQYF.

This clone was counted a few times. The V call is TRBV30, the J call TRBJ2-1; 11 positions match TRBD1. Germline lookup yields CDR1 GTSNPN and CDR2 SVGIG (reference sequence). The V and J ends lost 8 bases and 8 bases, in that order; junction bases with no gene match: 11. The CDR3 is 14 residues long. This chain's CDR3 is CALKRRTGGYEQFF. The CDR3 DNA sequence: TGTGCCCTCAAGAGGAGGACAGGGGGCTATGAGCAGTTCTTC.

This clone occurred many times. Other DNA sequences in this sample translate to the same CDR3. The CDR3 here is CASSPGGDYYEQYF. CDR3 sequence (DNA): TGTGCCAGCTCGCCCGGGGGGGACTACTACGAGCAGTACTTC. The chain joins TRBV18 to TRBJ2-7, with 8 bases matching TRBD2. Germline loops: CDR1 KGHSH, CDR2 LQKENI. The CDR3 loop spans 14 amino acids. Trimming removed 6 bases from V and 3 bases from J; junction bases left unmatched: 7.

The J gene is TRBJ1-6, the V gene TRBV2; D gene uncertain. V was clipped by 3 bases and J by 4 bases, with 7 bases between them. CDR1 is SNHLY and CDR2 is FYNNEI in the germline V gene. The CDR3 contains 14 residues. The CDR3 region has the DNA TGTGCCAGCAGTGACGTCCAGTATAATTCACCCCTCCACTTT. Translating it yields CASSDVQYNSPLHF.